This TCR beta chain was sequenced during a study of cytomegalovirus exposure and HLA in healthy donors. V shed 5 bases and J 9 bases; nucleotides not matched to a gene: 7. CDR3 size: 14 residues. Germline V CDR1 and CDR2: SEHNR, FQNEAQ (reference sequence). The primer mix had 60 Vbeta and 13 Jbeta primers. Generated by immunoSEQ multiplex PCR, the TCRdb table keeps only in-frame clones and is missing some. The sample lists about 190,000 clones, roughly three quarters occurring once. Study results and caveats: Accurate prediction of HLA-A and HLA-B alleles (for most subjects) was reportedly achieved from TCR beta sequences.

Remarks on this clone: Antigen unknown.

The genes are TRBV7-9 and TRBJ1-6; 7 bases align to TRBD1. The sample taken for sequencing was PBMCs. The clonotype was recovered from a woman aged 18 to 35 in good health and CMV-seronegative. The CDR3 loop is CASSEDRAGSPLHF. CDR3 nucleotide sequence: TGTGCCAGCAGCGAAGACAGGGCGGGTTCACCCCTCCACTTT.